The present T cell receptor beta chain was sequenced within a study of T cell responses to AZD1222 COVID-19 vaccine. General study points: It should be noted that donors were predominantly white British and more often female, and clonal diversity was possibly underestimated. Every sample of the repertoires postdated the peak T cell response. At 160-218 and 743-854, vaccine-associated CD4 TCRs were dominant, and they spanned spike.

Clones were read by immunoSEQ multiplex PCR, and TCRdb kept only the in-frame ones, dropping some. The sample has under 200,000 clones, 94% seen once; the top ten hold approximately 0.69%. About this clone itself: Its specificity is not known.

V lost 5 bases, J lost 5 bases, and 9 bases lay in between. The germline V gene has CDR1 LNHNV and CDR2 YYDKDF (reference sequence). The length of the CDR3 is 12 residues. The TCR comes from an adult in good health. Sample: peripheral blood, taken on day 0 of AZD1222 vaccination. J is TRBJ1-1 and V is TRBV15; the D gene is possibly TRBD1 (6 bases). CDR3 residues: CATSLGATEAFF. The CDR3 nucleotides are TGTGCCACCAGCCTGGGGGCTACTGAAGCTTTCTTT.